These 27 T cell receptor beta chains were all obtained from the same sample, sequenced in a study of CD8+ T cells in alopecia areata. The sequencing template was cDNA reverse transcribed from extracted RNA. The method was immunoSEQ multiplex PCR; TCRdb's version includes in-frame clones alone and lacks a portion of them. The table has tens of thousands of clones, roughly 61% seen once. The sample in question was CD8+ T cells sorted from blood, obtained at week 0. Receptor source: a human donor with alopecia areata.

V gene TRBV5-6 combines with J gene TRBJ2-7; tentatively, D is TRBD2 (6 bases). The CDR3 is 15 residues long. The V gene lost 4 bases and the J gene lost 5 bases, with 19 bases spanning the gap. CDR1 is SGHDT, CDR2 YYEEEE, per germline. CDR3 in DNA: TGTGCCAGCAGCAGAGACGGGACTCGCCGGGACGAGCAGTACTTC. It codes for CASSRDGTRRDEQYF.

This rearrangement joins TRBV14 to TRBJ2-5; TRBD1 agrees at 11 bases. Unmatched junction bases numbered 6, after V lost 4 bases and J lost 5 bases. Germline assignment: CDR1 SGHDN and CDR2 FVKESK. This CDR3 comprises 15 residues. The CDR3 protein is CASSLRTGGRETQYF. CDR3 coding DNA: TGTGCCAGCAGCCTCCGGACAGGGGGCCGGGAGACCCAGTACTTC.

The CDR3 sequence is CSVEGQGNTGELFF. The DNA of the CDR3 is TGCAGCGTTGAGGGACAGGGGAACACCGGGGAGCTGTTTTTT. The J gene is TRBJ2-2, the V gene TRBV29-1; 9 nucleotides align to TRBD1. V dropped 3 bases and J dropped 1; count of bases not matched to a gene: 0. Germline-derived CDR1 and CDR2 are SQVTM and ANQGSEA. This CDR3 region has 14 residues.

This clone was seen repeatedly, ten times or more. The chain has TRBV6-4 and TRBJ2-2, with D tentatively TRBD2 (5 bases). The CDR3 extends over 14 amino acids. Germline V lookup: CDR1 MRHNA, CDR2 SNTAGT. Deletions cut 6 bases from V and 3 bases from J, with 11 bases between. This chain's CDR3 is CASSPGVDTGELFF. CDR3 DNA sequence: TGTGCCAGCAGCCCCGGGGTTGACACCGGGGAGCTGTTTTTT.

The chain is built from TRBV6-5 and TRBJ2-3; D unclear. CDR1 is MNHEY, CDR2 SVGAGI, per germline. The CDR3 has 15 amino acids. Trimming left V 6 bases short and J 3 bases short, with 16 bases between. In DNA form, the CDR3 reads TGTGCCAGCAGATCATTCCCCGAGACTACAGATACGCAGTATTTT. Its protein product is CASRSFPETTDTQYF.

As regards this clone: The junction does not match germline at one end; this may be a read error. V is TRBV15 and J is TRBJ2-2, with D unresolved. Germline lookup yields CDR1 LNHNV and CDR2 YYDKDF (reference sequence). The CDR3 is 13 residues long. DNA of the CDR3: TGTGCCACCAGCAGAGAACTCACCCGGGAGCTGTTTTTT. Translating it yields CATSRELTRELFF.

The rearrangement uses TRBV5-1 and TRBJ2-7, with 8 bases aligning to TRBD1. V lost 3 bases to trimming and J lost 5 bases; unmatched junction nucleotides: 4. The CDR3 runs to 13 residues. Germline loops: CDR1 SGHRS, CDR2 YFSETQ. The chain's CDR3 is CASSWTGIDEQYF. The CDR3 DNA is TGCGCCAGCAGCTGGACAGGGATTGACGAGCAGTACTTC.

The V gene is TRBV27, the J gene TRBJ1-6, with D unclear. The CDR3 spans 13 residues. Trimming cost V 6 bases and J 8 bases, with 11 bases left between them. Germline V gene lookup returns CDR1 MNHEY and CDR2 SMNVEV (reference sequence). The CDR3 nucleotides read TGTGCCAGCAGCGAGTATGCGGATTCACCCCTCCACTTT. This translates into CASSEYADSPLHF.

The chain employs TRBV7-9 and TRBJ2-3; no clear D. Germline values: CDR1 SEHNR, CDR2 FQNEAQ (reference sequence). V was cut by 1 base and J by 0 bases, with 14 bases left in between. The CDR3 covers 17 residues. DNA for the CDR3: TGTGCCAGCAGCTTAGAAGGAGTCCGCACTAGCACAGATACGCAGTATTTT. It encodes CASSLEGVRTSTDTQYF.

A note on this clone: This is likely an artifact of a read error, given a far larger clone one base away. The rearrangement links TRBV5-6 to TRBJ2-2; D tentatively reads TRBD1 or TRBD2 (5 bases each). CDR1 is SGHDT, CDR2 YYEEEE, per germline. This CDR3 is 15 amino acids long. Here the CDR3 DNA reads TGTGCCAGCAGCTTGCTAATCCTGGACACCGGGGAGCGGTTTTTT. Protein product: CASSLLILDTGERFF.

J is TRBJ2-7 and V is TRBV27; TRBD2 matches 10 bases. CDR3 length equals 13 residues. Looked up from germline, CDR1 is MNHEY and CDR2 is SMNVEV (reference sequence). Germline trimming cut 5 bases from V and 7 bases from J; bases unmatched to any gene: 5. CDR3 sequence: CASSLAGAGEQYF. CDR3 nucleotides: TGTGCCAGCAGTCTAGCGGGAGCGGGAGAGCAGTACTTC.

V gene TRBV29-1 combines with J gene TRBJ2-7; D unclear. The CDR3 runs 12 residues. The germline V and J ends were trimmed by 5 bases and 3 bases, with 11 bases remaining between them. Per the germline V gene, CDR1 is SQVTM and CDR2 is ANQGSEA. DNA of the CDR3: TGCAGCGTTCGCGTTTCGGACTACGAGCAGTACTTC. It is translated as CSVRVSDYEQYF.

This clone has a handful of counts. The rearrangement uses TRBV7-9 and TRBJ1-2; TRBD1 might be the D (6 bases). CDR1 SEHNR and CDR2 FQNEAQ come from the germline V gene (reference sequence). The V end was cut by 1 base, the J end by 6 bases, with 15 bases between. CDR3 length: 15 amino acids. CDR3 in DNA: TGTGCCAGCAGCTTAGGTTATCGGGGGCTCGATGGCTACACCTTC. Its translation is CASSLGYRGLDGYTF.

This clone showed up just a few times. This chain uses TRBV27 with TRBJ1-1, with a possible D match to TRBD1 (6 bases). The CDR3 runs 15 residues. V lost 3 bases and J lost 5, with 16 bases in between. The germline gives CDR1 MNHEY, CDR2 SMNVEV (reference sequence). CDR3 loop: CASSLGAGAETEAFF. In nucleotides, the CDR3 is TGTGCCAGCAGTTTGGGGGCCGGGGCAGAAACTGAAGCTTTCTTT.

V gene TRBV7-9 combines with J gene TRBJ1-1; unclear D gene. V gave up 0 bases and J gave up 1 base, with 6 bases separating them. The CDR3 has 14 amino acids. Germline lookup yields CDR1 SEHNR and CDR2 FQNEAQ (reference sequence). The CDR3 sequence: CASSLARRNTEAFF. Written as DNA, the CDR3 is TGTGCCAGCAGCTTAGCCCGGCGGAACACTGAAGCTTTCTTT.

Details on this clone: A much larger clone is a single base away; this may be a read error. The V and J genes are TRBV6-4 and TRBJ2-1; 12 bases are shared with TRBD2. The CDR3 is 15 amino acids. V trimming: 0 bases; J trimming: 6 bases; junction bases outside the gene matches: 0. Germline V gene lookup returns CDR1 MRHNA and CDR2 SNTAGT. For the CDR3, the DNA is TGTGCCAGCAGTGACTCGACTAGCGGGAGCAATGAGCAGTTCTTC. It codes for CASSDSTSGSNEQFF.

CDR3 sequence reads: CASSRTSGFTGELFF. For the CDR3, the DNA is TGCGCCAGCAGCCGGACTAGCGGGTTCACCGGGGAGCTGTTTTTT. The rearrangement uses TRBV4-1 and TRBJ2-2; TRBD2 matches at 11 bases. This CDR3 has 15 residues. Looked up from germline, CDR1 is MGHRA and CDR2 is YSYEKL. The J segment lost 4 bases and the V segment lost 4 bases, leaving 2 bases of the junction unmatched.

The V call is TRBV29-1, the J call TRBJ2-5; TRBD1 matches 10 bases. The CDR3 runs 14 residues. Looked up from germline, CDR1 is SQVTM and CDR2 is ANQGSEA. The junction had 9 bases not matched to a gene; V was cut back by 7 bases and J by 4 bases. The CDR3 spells CSGALGQGLETQYF. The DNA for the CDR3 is TGCAGCGGGGCCCTGGGACAGGGGTTAGAGACCCAGTACTTC. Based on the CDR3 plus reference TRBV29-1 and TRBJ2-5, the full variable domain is SAVISQKPSRDICQRGTSLTIQCQVDSQVTMMFWYRQQPGQSLTLIATANQGSEATYESGFVIDKFPISRPNLTFSTLTVSNMSPEDSSIYLCSGALGQGLETQYFGPGTRLLVL.

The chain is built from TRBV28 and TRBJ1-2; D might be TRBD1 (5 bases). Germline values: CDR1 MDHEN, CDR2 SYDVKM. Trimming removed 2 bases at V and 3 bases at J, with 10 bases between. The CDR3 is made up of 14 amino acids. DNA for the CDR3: TGTGCCAGCAGTTTAAGGGGCCCGTACTATGGCTACACCTTC. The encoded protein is CASSLRGPYYGYTF.

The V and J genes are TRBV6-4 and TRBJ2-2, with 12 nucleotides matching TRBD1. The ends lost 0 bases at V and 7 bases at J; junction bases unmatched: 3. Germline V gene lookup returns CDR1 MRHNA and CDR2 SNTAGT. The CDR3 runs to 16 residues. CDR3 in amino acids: CASSDSGTGGIGELFF. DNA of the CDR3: TGTGCCAGCAGTGACTCCGGGACAGGGGGCATCGGGGAGCTGTTTTTT.

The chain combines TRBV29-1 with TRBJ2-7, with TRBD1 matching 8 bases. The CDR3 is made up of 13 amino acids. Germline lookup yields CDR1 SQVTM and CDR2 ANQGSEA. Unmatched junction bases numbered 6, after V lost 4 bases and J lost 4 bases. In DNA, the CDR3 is TGCAGCGTTGGACAGGGGAGTAGGTACGAGCAGTACTTC. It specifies CSVGQGSRYEQYF.

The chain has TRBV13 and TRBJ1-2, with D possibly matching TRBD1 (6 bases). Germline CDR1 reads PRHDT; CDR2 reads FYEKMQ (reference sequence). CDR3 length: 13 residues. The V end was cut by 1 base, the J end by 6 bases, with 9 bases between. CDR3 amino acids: CASSLVRGNGYTF. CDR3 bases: TGTGCCAGCAGCTTAGTCAGGGGTAATGGCTACACCTTC.

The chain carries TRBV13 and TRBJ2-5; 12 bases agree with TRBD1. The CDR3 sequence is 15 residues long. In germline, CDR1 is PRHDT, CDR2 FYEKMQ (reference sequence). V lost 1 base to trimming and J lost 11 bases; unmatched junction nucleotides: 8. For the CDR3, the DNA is TGTGCCAGCAGCTTAGCCCCGGGACAGGGGGCTAAGCAGTACTTC. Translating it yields CASSLAPGQGAKQYF.

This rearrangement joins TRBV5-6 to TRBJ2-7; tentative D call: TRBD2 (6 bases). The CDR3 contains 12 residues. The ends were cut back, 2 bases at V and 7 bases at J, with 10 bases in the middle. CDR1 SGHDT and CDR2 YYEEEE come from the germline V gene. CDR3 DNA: TGTGCCAGCAGCTTTGGGGACTTGGAGCAGTACTTC. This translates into CASSFGDLEQYF.

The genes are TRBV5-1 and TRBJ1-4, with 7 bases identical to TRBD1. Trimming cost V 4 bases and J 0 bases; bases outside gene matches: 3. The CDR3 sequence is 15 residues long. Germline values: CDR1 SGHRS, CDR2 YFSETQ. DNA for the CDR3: TGCGCCAGCAGCGCAGGGACAGCAACTAATGAAAAACTGTTTTTT. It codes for CASSAGTATNEKLFF.

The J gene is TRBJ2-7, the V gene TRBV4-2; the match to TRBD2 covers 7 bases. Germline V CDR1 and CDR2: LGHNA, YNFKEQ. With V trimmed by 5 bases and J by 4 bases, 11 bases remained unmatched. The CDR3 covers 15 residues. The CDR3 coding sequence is TGTGCCAGCAGCTCTACTTCGGGGGGTCAATACGAGCAGTACTTC. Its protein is CASSSTSGGQYEQYF.

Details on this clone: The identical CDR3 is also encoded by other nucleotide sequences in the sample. CDR3 sequence: CASSRGTEAFF. CDR3 DNA sequence: TGTGCCAGCAGTAGGGGGACTGAAGCTTTCTTT. V and J are TRBV5-6 and TRBJ1-1, with D perhaps TRBD1 (6 bases). This CDR3 is built from 11 residues. The ends were cut back, 5 bases at V and 5 bases at J, with 7 bases in the middle. Germline CDR1 SGHDT, CDR2 YYEEEE.